What follows are 10 T cell receptor beta chains derived from one specimen sequenced in a study of lymphopenia after photon versus proton radiotherapy. Assay: immunoSEQ multiplex PCR; the TCRdb copy retains only in-frame clones and omits some. This table has 150,000 to 200,000 clones, 80% to 90% appearing once. Specimen: peripheral blood, collected from a patient treated with photon-based radiotherapy. The receptors were gathered from a man aged 45-65 years with gastric cancer.

J is TRBJ1-5 and V is TRBV5-6, with TRBD1 as a possible D gene (6 bases). The CDR3 is 17 residues long. The ends were cut back, 4 bases at V and 0 bases at J, with 17 bases in the middle. Looked up from germline, CDR1 is SGHDT and CDR2 is YYEEEE. CDR3 region: CASSRGPYRDSNQPQHF. CDR3 bases: TGTGCCAGCAGCCGAGGTCCCTACAGGGATAGCAATCAGCCCCAGCATTTT.

The chain links TRBV19 to TRBJ1-5, with D possibly being TRBD1 (6 bases). Trimming took 6 bases from V and 3 from J, leaving 12 bases between them. From germline, CDR1 is LNHDA and CDR2 SQIVND (reference sequence). The CDR3 runs 14 residues. The CDR3 region has the DNA TGTGCCAGTAGCAGGCCGGGACACAATCAGCCCCAGCATTTT. The encoded protein is CASSRPGHNQPQHF.

The sample holds a few counts of this clone. The V and J genes are TRBV25-1 and TRBJ1-3; unclear D gene. The V end lost 6 bases, the J end lost 0 bases, and 18 bases lay between the germline ends. From germline, CDR1 is MGHDK and CDR2 SYGVNS. This CDR3 contains 17 residues. The DNA of the CDR3 is TGTGCCAGCAGCAACCCTCCACGGAAGTTCTCTGGAAACACCATATATTTT. As protein: CASSNPPRKFSGNTIYF.

The chain is built from TRBV10-3 and TRBJ2-7; the match to TRBD1 covers 7 bases. V trimming: 1 base; J trimming: 5 bases; junction bases outside the gene matches: 5. The CDR3 spans 14 residues. Germline CDR1 is ENHRY and CDR2 is SYGVKD. The CDR3 spells CAISELGQFHEQYF. For the CDR3, the DNA is TGTGCCATCAGTGAGTTGGGACAGTTCCACGAGCAGTACTTC.

The chain couples TRBV5-5 to TRBJ1-2; tentative D call: TRBD1 (5 bases). This CDR3 has 14 residues. CDR1 is SGHKS and CDR2 is YYEKEE in the germline V gene (reference sequence). Deletions cut 5 bases from V and 5 bases from J, with 16 bases between. CDR3 in DNA: TGTGCCAGCAGGATATCGTCGGGGGGTTATGGCTACACCTTC. Translation gives CASRISSGGYGYTF.

The gene calls are TRBV29-1 and TRBJ1-1; D unclear. The germline gives CDR1 SQVTM, CDR2 ANQGSEA. The CDR3 loop spans 14 amino acids. Trimming left V 5 bases short and J 2 bases short, with 15 bases between. CDR3 region: CSVTPGMSNTEAFF. CDR3 in DNA: TGCAGCGTTACCCCCGGGATGAGTAACACTGAAGCTTTCTTT.

J is TRBJ1-5 and V is TRBV28; no reliable D call. The germline gives CDR1 MDHEN, CDR2 SYDVKM. The CDR3 spans 13 residues. Trimming stripped 10 bases from V and 3 bases from J, with 13 bases between. The CDR3 DNA is TGTGCCACCCTGGGCAGTGACAATCAGCCCCAGCATTTT. Encoded protein: CATLGSDNQPQHF.

This sequence joins TRBV19 and TRBJ2-6; TRBD1 or TRBD2 may be the D gene (5 bases each). Trimming removed 7 bases from V and 2 bases from J, with 12 bases in between. The germline CDR1 and CDR2 sequences are LNHDA and SQIVND (reference sequence). The CDR3 runs to 15 residues. The CDR3 spells CASMVRGPGANVLTF. In DNA, the CDR3 is TGTGCCAGTATGGTGAGGGGACCTGGGGCCAACGTCCTGACTTTC.

This chain links TRBV7-2 with TRBJ2-4, with D possibly matching TRBD1 (6 bases). CDR3 length: 16 amino acids. The germline V gene has CDR1 SGHTA and CDR2 FQGNSA. Trimming took 5 bases from V and 0 from J, leaving 14 bases between them. The CDR3 DNA reads TGTGCCAGCAGCGCCGGACAGTGGGTAGCCAAAAACATTCAGTACTTC. It encodes CASSAGQWVAKNIQYF.

V usage is TRBV6-4 and J usage is TRBJ2-2, with 10 positions matching TRBD2. The junction had 11 bases not matched to a gene; V was cut back by 3 bases and J by 4 bases. Looked up from germline, CDR1 is MRHNA and CDR2 is SNTAGT. CDR3 size: 18 residues. In DNA form, the CDR3 reads TGTGCCAGCAGTGAATCCCAACTAGCGGGACGAGTCACCGGGGAGCTGTTTTTT. Encoded protein: CASSESQLAGRVTGELFF.